These 26 T cell receptor beta chains share one sample of origin, sequenced in a study of blood T cells in healthy people across ages. The use of a sample-barcoded 5' primer and a J-beta primer mix characterized a second PCR of about 7 to 12 cycles. Each CDR3 protein gets one entry after TCRdb re-called the 5' RACE reads with MiXCR. The sample consists of about 570,000 distinct CDR3 sequences, about 27% of them appearing once. This sample also appeared in a second study, on T cells of mothers and their children.

Input material: blood. The receptors originated from a boy younger than 10 in good health.

For this clonotype: At one of its ends the junction is not consistent with the germline gene, which may arise from a read error. The V gene is TRBV14, the J gene TRBJ1-1; D gene ambiguous. The germline V gene encodes CDR1 SGHDN and CDR2 FVKESK. The CDR3 is made up of 12 amino acids. The CDR3 region has the DNA TGTGCCAGCAGCCTAATGGGCCTTGAAGCTCTCTTT. Its translation is CASSLMGLEALF.

The chain couples TRBV5-1 to TRBJ2-5, with D maybe TRBD1 (6 bases). The J call is doubtful: the DNA matches TRBJ2-1 better. The CDR3 sequence is 14 residues long. The germline V gene has CDR1 SGHRS and CDR2 YFSETQ. The CDR3: CASSLVGAHNEQFF. The CDR3 DNA is TGCGCCAGCAGCTTGGTGGGGGCCCACAATGAGCAGTTCTTC.

This clonotype was detected ten times or more. This rearrangement joins TRBV20-1 to TRBJ2-1; 13 bases agree with TRBD2. Trimming cost V 3 bases and J 0 bases; bases outside gene matches: 11. This CDR3 region has 19 residues. The germline gives CDR1 DFQATT, CDR2 SNEGSKA (reference sequence). CDR3 bases: TGCAGTGCTAGTGGACTAGCGGGAGATTTAGTCGGCTCCTACAATGAGCAGTTCTTC. Translating it yields CSASGLAGDLVGSYNEQFF.

This chain joins TRBV13 and TRBJ2-7, with D perhaps TRBD2 (5 bases). Trimming pared 5 bases from V and 7 bases from J, leaving 15 bases between. Germline V lookup: CDR1 PRHDT, CDR2 FYEKMQ (reference sequence). This CDR3 spans 13 amino acids. The CDR3 region is CASSPPRGGEQYF. As DNA, the CDR3 is TGTGCCAGCAGCCCCCCCCGGGGTGGGGAGCAGTACTTC.

This clonotype has a handful of counts. This chain links TRBV20-1 with TRBJ1-1; D unresolved. The CDR3 runs to 11 residues. V gave up 5 bases and J gave up 6 bases, with 10 bases separating them. CDR1 DFQATT and CDR2 SNEGSKA come from the germline V gene (reference sequence). The CDR3 nucleotides read TGCAGTGCTGTCATCGGGGCTGAAGCTTTCTTT. Its protein product is CSAVIGAEAFF.

This rearrangement joins TRBV6-5 to TRBJ2-1, with D perhaps matching TRBD1 (6 bases). There are 14 residues in the CDR3. The ends were cut back, 6 bases at V and 0 bases at J, with 9 bases in the middle. Germline-derived CDR1 and CDR2 are MNHEY and SVGAGI. The CDR3 nucleotides are TGTGCCAGCAGATCACAGGGCTCCTACAATGAGCAGTTCTTC. Amino acid sequence: CASRSQGSYNEQFF.

V gene TRBV3-1 combines with J gene TRBJ1-3; D is ambiguous. The CDR3 consists of 14 residues. The V and J ends lost 4 bases and 4 bases respectively, with 11 bases between them. Germline V lookup: CDR1 LGHDT, CDR2 YNNKEL (reference sequence). The CDR3 coding sequence is TGTGCCAGCAGCCCCTCCGGGGTAGGAAACACCATATATTTT. Amino acid sequence: CASSPSGVGNTIYF.

A few counts support this clonotype. The gene calls are TRBV12-3 or TRBV12-4 and TRBJ2-1; D possibly corresponds to TRBD2 (6 bases). Trimming took 4 bases from V and 4 from J, leaving 17 bases between them. This CDR3 is built from 16 residues. The CDR3 region has the DNA TGTGCCAGCAGTTACCACCGGGACTTCCCTTACAATGAGCAGTTCTTC. This sequence encodes CASSYHRDFPYNEQFF.

Details on this clonotype: Its ends do not fully match the called genes, so a read error is possible. The genes are TRBV6-5 and TRBJ1-2; D remains ambiguous. The CDR3 runs 13 residues. CDR1 MNHEY and CDR2 SVGAGI come from the germline V gene. This chain's CDR3 is CASSYSRIYDYTF. CDR3 sequence (DNA): TGTGCCAGCAGTTACTCAAGAATTTATGACTACACCTTC.

The chain joins TRBV9 to TRBJ1-4; tentatively, D is TRBD1 (5 bases). The CDR3 is 15 amino acids. V shed 0 bases and J shed 5 bases, with 11 bases lying between them. Germline V lookup: CDR1 SGDLS, CDR2 YYNGEE. Written as DNA, the CDR3 is TGTGCCAGCAGCGTAGGGGGCAGGGAGAATGAAAAACTGTTTTTT. Protein product: CASSVGGRENEKLFF. The variable domain in full, completed from reference TRBV9 and TRBJ1-4, reads DSGVTQTPKHLITATGQRVTLRCSPRSGDLSVYWYQQSLDQGLQFLIQYYNGEERAKGNILERFSAQQFPDLHSELNLSSLELGDSALYFCASSVGGRENEKLFFGSGTQLSVL.

There are a few counts of this clonotype. The chain couples TRBV4-3 to TRBJ2-5, with TRBD2 matching 8 bases. The J call is uncertain, as TRBJ2-7 better fits the DNA end. The CDR3 is made up of 16 amino acids. Germline lookup yields CDR1 LGHNA and CDR2 YSLEER. The CDR3 loop reads CASSQGLGTSSYEQYF. Here the CDR3 DNA reads TGCGCCAGCAGCCAAGGGTTAGGGACTAGCTCCTACGAGCAGTACTTC.

The V and J genes are TRBV13 and TRBJ2-1; 11 bases fit TRBD2. CDR3 size: 16 residues. CDR1 is PRHDT, CDR2 FYEKMQ, per germline (reference sequence). V was clipped by 6 bases and J by 6 bases; unmatched bases: 10. The CDR3 loop is CASRSLWLAGGNEQFF. CDR3 DNA sequence: TGTGCCAGCAGGAGTCTATGGCTAGCGGGGGGCAATGAGCAGTTCTTC.

This clonotype was recorded a few times. The V gene is TRBV10-3, the J gene TRBJ2-3; 7 bases map to TRBD2. This CDR3 contains 15 residues. Per the germline V gene, CDR1 is ENHRY and CDR2 is SYGVKD. J lost 2 bases, V lost 3 bases, and 5 bases had no gene match. CDR3 in amino acids: CAISESAGTTDTQYF. The CDR3 DNA follows: TGTGCCATCAGTGAATCAGCGGGGACCACAGATACGCAGTATTTT.

The rearrangement joins TRBV6-5 to TRBJ2-5; D remains ambiguous. Germline V gives CDR1 MNHEY, CDR2 SVGAGI. The CDR3 totals 13 residues. Trimming cost V 5 bases and J 5 bases, with 12 bases left between them. CDR3 loop: CASSPEPRETQYF. The CDR3 DNA is TGTGCCAGCAGTCCCGAGCCAAGGGAGACCCAGTACTTC.

This clonotype was seen only a few times. CDR3 sequence reads: CASRSGGKGPNIQYF. The CDR3 DNA sequence: TGTGCCAGCAGATCTGGGGGGAAGGGACCCAACATTCAGTACTTC. The chain recombines TRBV6-1 with TRBJ2-4, with D possibly being TRBD2 (6 bases). In germline, CDR1 is MNHNS, CDR2 SASEGT. The CDR3 spans 15 residues. Trimming stripped 6 bases from V and 7 bases from J, with 19 bases between.

The V and J genes are TRBV7-2 and TRBJ2-2; D not certain. Germline-derived CDR1 and CDR2 are SGHTA and FQGNSA. With 1 base removed from V and 4 bases from J, the gap between germline ends came to 10 bases. This CDR3 has 15 residues. For the CDR3, the DNA is TGTGCCAGCAGCTTAGTTGCCCAAAGCACCGGGGAGCTGTTTTTT. Its translation is CASSLVAQSTGELFF. The full variable domain, rest sourced from reference TRBV7-2 and TRBJ2-2, is GAGVSQSPSNKVTEKGKDVELRCDPISGHTALYWYRQSLGQGLEFLIYFQGNSAPDKSGLPSDRFSAERTGGSVSTLTIQRTQQEDSAVYLCASSLVAQSTGELFFGEGSRLTVL.

This clonotype was recorded a few times. The chain combines TRBV29-1 with TRBJ1-2; tentatively, D is TRBD1 (5 bases). This CDR3 is built from 12 residues. V was cut by 6 bases and J by 6 bases, with 14 bases left in between. Germline V gene data show CDR1 as SQVTM and CDR2 as ANQGSEA. This CDR3 is CSVAGQWNGYTF. CDR3 DNA sequence: TGCAGCGTCGCAGGACAATGGAATGGCTACACCTTC. The whole variable domain, remainder taken from reference TRBV29-1 and TRBJ1-2, is SAVISQKPSRDICQRGTSLTIQCQVDSQVTMMFWYRQQPGQSLTLIATANQGSEATYESGFVIDKFPISRPNLTFSTLTVSNMSPEDSSIYLCSVAGQWNGYTFGSGTRLTVV.

The chain combines TRBV6-1 with TRBJ2-5; no firm D call. The J call may be wrong; the DNA end is better matched by TRBJ2-1. Germline loops: CDR1 MNHNS, CDR2 SASEGT. The CDR3 sequence is 14 residues long. CDR3 protein: CASSGAAMGNEQFF. DNA of the CDR3: TGTGCCAGCAGTGGGGCTGCCATGGGCAATGAGCAGTTCTTC.

The rearrangement links TRBV9 to TRBJ1-2; a possible D gene is TRBD1 (6 bases). The CDR3 spans 17 residues. The germline gives CDR1 SGDLS, CDR2 YYNGEE. V was pared by 4 bases and J by 0 bases, with 19 bases between. The CDR3 region is CASSTPRWGASNYGYTF. The CDR3 DNA reads as TGTGCCAGCAGCACACCACGGTGGGGGGCCTCTAACTATGGCTACACCTTC.

This chain joins TRBV6-1 and TRBJ1-5; D is unresolved. The germline gives CDR1 MNHNS, CDR2 SASEGT. CDR3 length equals 15 residues. The V and J ends lost 6 bases and 6 bases respectively, with 18 bases between them. Here the CDR3 reads CASREWPGDSQPQHF. CDR3 DNA sequence: TGTGCCAGCAGGGAGTGGCCTGGGGATAGTCAGCCCCAGCATTTT.

This clonotype was seen repeatedly, ten times or more. The chain couples TRBV3-1 to TRBJ1-1, with TRBD1 as a possible D gene (6 bases). Germline V gives CDR1 LGHDT, CDR2 YNNKEL (reference sequence). V shed 4 bases and J shed 6 bases, with 15 bases lying between them. This CDR3 contains 14 residues. The CDR3 sequence: CASSLQGGRSEAFF. CDR3 nucleotides: TGTGCCAGCAGCCTACAGGGCGGGAGATCTGAAGCTTTCTTT.

The chain joins TRBV7-2 to TRBJ2-7, with D possibly matching TRBD2 (6 bases). Germline CDR1 reads SGHTA; CDR2 reads FQGNSA. Trimming removed 1 base at V and 2 bases at J, with 12 bases between. The CDR3 consists of 15 residues. CDR3: CASSLGGGGTYEQYF. In DNA, the CDR3 is TGTGCCAGCAGCTTAGGAGGTGGCGGGACCTACGAGCAGTACTTC.

This clonotype has just a few counts. This rearrangement joins TRBV4-2 to TRBJ1-3; D gene ambiguous. The CDR3 covers 14 residues. V was cut by 2 bases and J by 0 bases, with 5 bases left in between. Germline CDR1 and CDR2: LGHNA and YNFKEQ. This CDR3 is CASSQFLSGNTIYF. The CDR3 nucleotides are TGTGCCAGCAGCCAATTCCTCTCTGGAAACACCATATATTTT.

The chain recombines TRBV12-3 or TRBV12-4 with TRBJ2-7; D is ambiguous. The V gene lost 3 bases and the J gene lost 3 bases, with 15 bases spanning the gap. The CDR3 is 15 amino acids. For the CDR3, the DNA is TGTGCCAGCAGTTTCGGAGTACCCCACGACTACGAGCAGTACTTC. Its translation: CASSFGVPHDYEQYF.

The chain has TRBV4-3 and TRBJ2-1; weak D call: TRBD1 (6 bases). The CDR3 totals 15 residues. Trimming left V 0 bases short and J 6 bases short, with 12 bases between. CDR1 is LGHNA, CDR2 YSLEER, per germline. The CDR3 DNA reads TGCGCCAGCAGCCAAGAGTTCCGAGGGGGCAATGAGCAGTTCTTC. It codes for CASSQEFRGGNEQFF.

This clonotype has only a few counts. This chain uses TRBV12-3 or TRBV12-4 with TRBJ2-4; TRBD1 matches 7 bases. Trimming took 6 bases from V and 12 from J; bases not matched to a gene: 14. CDR3 length: 14 residues. The CDR3 loop is CASRDGMGQTSQYF. CDR3 sequence (DNA): TGTGCCAGCAGGGATGGTATGGGACAGACCTCTCAGTACTTC.